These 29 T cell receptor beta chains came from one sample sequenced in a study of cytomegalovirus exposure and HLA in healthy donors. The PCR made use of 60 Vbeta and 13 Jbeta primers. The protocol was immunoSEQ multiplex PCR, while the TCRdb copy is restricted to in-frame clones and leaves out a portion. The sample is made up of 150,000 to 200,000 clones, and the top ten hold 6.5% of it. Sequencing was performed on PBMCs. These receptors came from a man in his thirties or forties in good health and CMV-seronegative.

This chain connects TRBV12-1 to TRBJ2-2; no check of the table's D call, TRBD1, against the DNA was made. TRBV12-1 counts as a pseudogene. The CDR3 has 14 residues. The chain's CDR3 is CAILLWAGTGELFF. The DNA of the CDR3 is TGTGCCATCCTCCTTTGGGCAGGCACCGGGGAGCTGTTTTTT.

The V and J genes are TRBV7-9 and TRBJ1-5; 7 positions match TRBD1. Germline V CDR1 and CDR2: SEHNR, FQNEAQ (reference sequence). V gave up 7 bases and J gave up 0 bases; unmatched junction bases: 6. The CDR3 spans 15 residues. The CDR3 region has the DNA TGTGCCAGCACCCCAGGGACAGATAGCAATCAGCCCCAGCATTTT. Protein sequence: CASTPGTDSNQPQHF.

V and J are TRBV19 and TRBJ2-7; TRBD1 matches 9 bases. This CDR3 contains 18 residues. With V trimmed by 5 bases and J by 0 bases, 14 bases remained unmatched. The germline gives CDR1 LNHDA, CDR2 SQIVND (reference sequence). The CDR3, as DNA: TGTGCCAGTAGTTTCCGGGACAGGGCATCACCGGGCTCCTACGAGCAGTACTTC. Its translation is CASSFRDRASPGSYEQYF.

The CDR3 DNA reads TGTGCCAGCAGCTTAGGGGCGGGGGTCCGCTACAATGAGCAGTTCTTC. It specifies CASSLGAGVRYNEQFF. The rearrangement joins TRBV7-2 to TRBJ2-1; 7 nucleotides agree with TRBD2. The CDR3 has 16 residues. Germline CDR1 reads SGHTA; CDR2 reads FQGNSA. V shed 1 base, J shed 3 bases, and the junction held 6 bases outside the gene matches.

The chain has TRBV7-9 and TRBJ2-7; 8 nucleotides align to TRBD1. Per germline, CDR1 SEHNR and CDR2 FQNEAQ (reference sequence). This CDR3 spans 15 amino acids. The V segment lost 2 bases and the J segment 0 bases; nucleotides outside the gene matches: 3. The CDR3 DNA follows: TGTGCCAGCAGCTTAAGGCAGGGGGCCTCCTACGAGCAGTACTTC. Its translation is CASSLRQGASYEQYF.

The CDR3 loop is CASSQGWGNTEAFF. The CDR3 nucleotides read TGTGCCAGCAGCCAGGGTTGGGGGAACACTGAAGCTTTCTTT. The gene calls are TRBV5-6 and TRBJ1-1; weak D call: TRBD1 (5 bases). Trimming removed 4 bases from V and 1 base from J, with 11 bases in between. The CDR3 runs to 14 residues. The germline CDR1 and CDR2 sequences are SGHDT and YYEEEE.

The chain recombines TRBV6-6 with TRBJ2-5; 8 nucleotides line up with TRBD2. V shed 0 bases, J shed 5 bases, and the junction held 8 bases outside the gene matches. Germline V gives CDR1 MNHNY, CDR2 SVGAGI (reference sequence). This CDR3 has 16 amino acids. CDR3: CASSYSTGGPVETQYF. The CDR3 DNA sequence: TGTGCCAGCAGTTACTCGACGGGAGGGCCGGTGGAGACCCAGTACTTC.

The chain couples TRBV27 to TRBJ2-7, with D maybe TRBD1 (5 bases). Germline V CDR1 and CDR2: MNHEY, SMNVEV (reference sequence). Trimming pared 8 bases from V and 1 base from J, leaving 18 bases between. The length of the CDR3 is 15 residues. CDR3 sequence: CASHGRDSGSYEQYF. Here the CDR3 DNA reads TGTGCCAGCCACGGCCGCGACAGTGGTTCCTACGAGCAGTACTTC.

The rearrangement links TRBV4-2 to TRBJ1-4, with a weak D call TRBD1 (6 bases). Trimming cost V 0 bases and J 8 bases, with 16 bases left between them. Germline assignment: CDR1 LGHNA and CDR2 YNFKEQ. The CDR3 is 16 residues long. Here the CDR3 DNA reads TGTGCCAGCAGCCAAGATTTGCAGACAGGCCCCGAAAAACTGTTTTTT. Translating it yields CASSQDLQTGPEKLFF.

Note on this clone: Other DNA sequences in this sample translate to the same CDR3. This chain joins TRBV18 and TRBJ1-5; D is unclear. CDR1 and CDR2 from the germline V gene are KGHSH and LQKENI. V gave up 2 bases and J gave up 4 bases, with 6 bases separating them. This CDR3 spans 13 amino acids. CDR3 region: CASSPGSNQPQHF. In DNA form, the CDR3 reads TGTGCCAGCTCACCAGGGAGTAATCAGCCCCAGCATTTT.

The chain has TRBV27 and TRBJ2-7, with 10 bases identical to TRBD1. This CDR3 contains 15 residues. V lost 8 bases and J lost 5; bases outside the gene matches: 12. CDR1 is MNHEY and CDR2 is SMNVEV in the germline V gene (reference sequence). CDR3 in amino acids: CASCSPGQGMDEQYF. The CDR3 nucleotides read TGTGCCAGCTGTTCCCCGGGACAGGGGATGGACGAGCAGTACTTC.

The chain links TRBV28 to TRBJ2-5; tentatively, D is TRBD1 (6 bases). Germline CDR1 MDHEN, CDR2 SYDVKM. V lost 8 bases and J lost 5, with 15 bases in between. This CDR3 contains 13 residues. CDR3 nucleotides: TGTGCCAGCCGTATTCAGGGGCAGGAGACCCAGTACTTC. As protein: CASRIQGQETQYF.

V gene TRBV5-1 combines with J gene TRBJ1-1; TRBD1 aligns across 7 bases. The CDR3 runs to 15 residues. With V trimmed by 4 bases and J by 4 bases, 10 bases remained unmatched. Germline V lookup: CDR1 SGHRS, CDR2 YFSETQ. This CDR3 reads CASSLDRVGITEAFF. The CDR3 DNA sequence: TGCGCCAGCAGCCTAGACAGGGTAGGGATCACTGAAGCTTTCTTT.

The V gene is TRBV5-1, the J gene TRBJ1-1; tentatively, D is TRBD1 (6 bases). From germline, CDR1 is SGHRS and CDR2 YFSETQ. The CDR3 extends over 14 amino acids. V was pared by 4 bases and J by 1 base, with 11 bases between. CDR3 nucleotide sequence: TGCGCCAGCAGCAGGGACACCCAGAACACTGAAGCTTTCTTT. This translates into CASSRDTQNTEAFF.

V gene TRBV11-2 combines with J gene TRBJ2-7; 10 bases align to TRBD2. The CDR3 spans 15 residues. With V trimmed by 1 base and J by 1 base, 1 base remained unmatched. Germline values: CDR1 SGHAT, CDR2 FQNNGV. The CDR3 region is CASSLVAGGSYEQYF. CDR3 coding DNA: TGTGCCAGCAGCTTAGTAGCGGGGGGTTCCTACGAGCAGTACTTC.

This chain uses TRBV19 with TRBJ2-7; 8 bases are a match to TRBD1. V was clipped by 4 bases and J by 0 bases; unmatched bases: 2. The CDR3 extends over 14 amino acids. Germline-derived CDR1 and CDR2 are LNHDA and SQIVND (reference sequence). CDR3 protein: CASSKTGVSYEQYF. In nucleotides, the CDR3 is TGTGCCAGTAGTAAGACAGGGGTCTCCTACGAGCAGTACTTC.

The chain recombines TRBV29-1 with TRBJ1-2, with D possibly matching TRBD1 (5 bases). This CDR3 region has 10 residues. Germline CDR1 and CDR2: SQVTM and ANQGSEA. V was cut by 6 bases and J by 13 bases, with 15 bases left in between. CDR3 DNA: TGCAGCGTCGGAGGGGCAGGTTTCACCTTC. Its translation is CSVGGAGFTF. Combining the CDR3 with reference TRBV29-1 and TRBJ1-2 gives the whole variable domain SAVISQKPSRDICQRGTSLTIQCQVDSQVTMMFWYRQQPGQSLTLIATANQGSEATYESGFVIDKFPISRPNLTFSTLTVSNMSPEDSSIYLCSVGGAGFTFGSGTRLTVV.

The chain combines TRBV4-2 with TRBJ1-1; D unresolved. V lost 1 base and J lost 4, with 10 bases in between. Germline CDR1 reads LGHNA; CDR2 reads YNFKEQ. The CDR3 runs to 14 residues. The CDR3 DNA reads TGTGCCAGCAGCCAAGGCGCCGGGAGCACTGAAGCTTTCTTT. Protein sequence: CASSQGAGSTEAFF.

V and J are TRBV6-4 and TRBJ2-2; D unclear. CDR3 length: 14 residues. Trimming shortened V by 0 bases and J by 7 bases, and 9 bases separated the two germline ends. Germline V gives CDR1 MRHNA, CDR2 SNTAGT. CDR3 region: CASSDSLENGELFF. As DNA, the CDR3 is TGTGCCAGCAGTGACTCCTTAGAGAACGGGGAGCTGTTTTTT.

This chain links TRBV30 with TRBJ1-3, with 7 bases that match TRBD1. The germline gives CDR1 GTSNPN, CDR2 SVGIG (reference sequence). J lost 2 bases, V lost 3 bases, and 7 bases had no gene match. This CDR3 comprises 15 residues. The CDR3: CAWSETGAAGNTIYF. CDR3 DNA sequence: TGTGCCTGGAGCGAAACAGGGGCCGCTGGAAACACCATATATTTT.

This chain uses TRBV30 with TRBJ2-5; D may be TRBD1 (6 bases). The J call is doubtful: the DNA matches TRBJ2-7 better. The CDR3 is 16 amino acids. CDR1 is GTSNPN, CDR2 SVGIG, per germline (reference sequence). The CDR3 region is CAWSVPRAGDPYEQYF. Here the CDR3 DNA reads TGTGCCTGGAGTGTACCTAGGGCAGGGGATCCCTACGAGCAGTACTTC.

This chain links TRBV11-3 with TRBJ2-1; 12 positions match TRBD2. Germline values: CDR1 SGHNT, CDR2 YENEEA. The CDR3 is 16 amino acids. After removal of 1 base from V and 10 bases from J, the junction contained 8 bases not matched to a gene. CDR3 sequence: CASSLVSSGGAGEQFF. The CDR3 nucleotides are TGTGCCAGCAGCTTAGTCTCTAGCGGGGGGGCTGGGGAGCAGTTCTTC.

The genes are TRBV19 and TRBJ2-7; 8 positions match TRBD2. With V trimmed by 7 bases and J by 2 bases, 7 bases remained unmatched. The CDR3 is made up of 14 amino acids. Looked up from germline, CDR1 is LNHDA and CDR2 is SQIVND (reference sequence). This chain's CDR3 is CASISGGDPYEQYF. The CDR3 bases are TGTGCCAGTATAAGCGGGGGAGACCCCTACGAGCAGTACTTC.

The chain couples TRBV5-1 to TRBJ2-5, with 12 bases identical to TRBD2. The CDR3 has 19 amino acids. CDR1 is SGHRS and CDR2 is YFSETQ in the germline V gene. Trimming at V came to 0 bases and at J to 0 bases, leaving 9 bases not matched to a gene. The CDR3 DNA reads TGCGCCAGCAGCTTGGCTGCTAGCGGGGGGGGAAGTTACCAAGAGACCCAGTACTTC. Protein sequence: CASSLAASGGGSYQETQYF.

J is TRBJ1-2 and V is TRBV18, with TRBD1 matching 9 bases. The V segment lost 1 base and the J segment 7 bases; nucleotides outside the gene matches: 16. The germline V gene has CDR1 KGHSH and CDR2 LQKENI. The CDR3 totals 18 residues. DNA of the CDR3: TGTGCCAGCTCACCACTAACTGGGACAGGGCCACTTCAATTTGGCTACACCTTC. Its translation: CASSPLTGTGPLQFGYTF. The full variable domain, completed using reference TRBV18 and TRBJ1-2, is NAGVMQNPRHLVRRRGQEARLRCSPMKGHSHVYWYRQLPEEGLKFMVYLQKENIIDESGMPKERFSAEFPKEGPSILRIQQVVRGDSAAYFCASSPLTGTGPLQFGYTFGSGTRLTVV.

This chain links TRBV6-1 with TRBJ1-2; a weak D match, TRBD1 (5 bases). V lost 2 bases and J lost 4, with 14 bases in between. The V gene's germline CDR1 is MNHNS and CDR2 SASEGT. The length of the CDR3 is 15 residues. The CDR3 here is CASSENRQITYGYTF. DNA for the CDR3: TGTGCCAGCAGTGAAAACCGACAGATAACCTATGGCTACACCTTC.

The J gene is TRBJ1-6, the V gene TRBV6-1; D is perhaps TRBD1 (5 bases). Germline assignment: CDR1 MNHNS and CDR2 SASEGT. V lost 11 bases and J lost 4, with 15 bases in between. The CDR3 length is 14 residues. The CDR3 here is CAARGSFYNSPLHF. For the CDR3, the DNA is TGTGCCGCAAGGGGAAGTTTTTATAATTCACCCCTCCACTTT.

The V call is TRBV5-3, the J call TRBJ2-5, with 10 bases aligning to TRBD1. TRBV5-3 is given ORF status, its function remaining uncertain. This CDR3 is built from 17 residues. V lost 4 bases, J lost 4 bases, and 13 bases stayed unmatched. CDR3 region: CARSLGGRGDRGETQYF. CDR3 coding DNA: TGTGCCAGAAGCCTCGGGGGACGGGGGGACAGGGGAGAGACCCAGTACTTC.

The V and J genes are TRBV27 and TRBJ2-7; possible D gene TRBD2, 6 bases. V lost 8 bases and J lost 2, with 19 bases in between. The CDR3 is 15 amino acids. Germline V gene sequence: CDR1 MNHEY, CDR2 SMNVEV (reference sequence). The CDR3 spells CASGSPGSITYEQYF. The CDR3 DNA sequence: TGTGCCAGCGGATCTCCCGGGAGTATAACCTACGAGCAGTACTTC.